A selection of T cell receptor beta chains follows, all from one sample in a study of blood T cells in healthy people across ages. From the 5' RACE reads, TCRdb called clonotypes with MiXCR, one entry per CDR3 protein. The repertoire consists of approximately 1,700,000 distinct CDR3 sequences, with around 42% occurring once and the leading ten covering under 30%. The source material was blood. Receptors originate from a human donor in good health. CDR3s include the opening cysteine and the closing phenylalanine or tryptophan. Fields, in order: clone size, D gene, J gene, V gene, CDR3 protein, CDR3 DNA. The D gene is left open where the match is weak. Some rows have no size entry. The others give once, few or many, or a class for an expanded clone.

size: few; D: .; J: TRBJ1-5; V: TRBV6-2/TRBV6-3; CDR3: CASPITGSSNQPQHF; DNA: TGTGCCAGCCCTATAACAGGGTCGAGCAATCAGCCCCAGCATTTT
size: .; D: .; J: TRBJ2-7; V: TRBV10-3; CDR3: CAISEVRGDHEQYF; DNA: TGTGCCATCAGTGAGGTTCGAGGGGACCACGAGCAGTACTTC
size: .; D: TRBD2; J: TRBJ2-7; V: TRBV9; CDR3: CASSLSGGPFNEQYF; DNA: TGTGCCAGCAGCCTAAGCGGGGGGCCCTTCAATGAGCAGTACTTC
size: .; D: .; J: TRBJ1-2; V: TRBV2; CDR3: CASAPQYQGYLTYTF; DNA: TGTGCCAGTGCTCCCCAGTACCAGGGCTACCTTACCTACACCTTC
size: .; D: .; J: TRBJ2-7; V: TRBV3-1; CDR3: CASSQDLTMPGYEQYF; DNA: TGTGCCAGCAGCCAAGATCTCACCATGCCAGGGTACGAGCAGTACTTC
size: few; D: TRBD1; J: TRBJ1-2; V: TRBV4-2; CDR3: CASSQDGRTGTYGYTF; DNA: TGTGCCAGCAGCCAAGACGGTCGGACAGGGACCTATGGCTACACCTTC
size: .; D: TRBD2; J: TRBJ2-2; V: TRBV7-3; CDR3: CASSLSGGTRELFF; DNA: TGTGCCAGCAGCTTATCGGGGGGGACCAGGGAGCTGTTTTTT
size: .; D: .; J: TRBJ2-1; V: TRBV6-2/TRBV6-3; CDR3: CTSSHRDPYNEQFF; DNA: TGTACCAGCAGTCACAGGGATCCCTACAATGAGCAGTTCTTC
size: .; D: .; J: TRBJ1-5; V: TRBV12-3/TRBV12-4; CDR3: CASSLAWDQPQHF; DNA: TGTGCCAGCAGTTTAGCGTGGGATCAGCCCCAGCATTTT
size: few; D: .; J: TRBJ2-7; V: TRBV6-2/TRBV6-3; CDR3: CASSTQSWSYEQYF; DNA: TGTGCCAGCAGTACCCAAAGTTGGTCCTACGAGCAGTACTTC
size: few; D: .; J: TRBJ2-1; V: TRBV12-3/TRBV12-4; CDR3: CASSLIFEGEDEQFF; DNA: TGTGCCAGCAGTCTCATTTTTGAGGGGGAAGATGAGCAGTTCTTC
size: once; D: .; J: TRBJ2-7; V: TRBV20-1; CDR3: CSARESGGRYEQYF; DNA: TGCAGTGCTAGAGAATCAGGCGGCCGCTACGAGCAGTACTTC
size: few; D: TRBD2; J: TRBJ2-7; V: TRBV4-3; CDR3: CASSPGLTLSYEQYF; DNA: TGCGCCAGCAGCCCGGGACTAACCCTTTCCTACGAGCAGTACTTC
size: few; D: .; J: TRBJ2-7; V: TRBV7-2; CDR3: CASSARGYTRAYEQYF; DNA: TGTGCCAGCAGCGCTAGAGGGTATACTCGGGCCTACGAGCAGTACTTC
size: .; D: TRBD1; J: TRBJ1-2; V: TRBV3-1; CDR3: CASSLPGQGEDGYTF; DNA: TGTGCCAGCAGCCTCCCGGGACAGGGGGAGGACGGCTACACCTTC
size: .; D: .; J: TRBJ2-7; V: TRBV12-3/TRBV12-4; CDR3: CAGGLGGGRYEQYF; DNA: TGTGCCGGCGGTTTGGGAGGGGGGAGATACGAGCAGTACTTC
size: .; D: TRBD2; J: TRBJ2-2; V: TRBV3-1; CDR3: CASSQDLAGDTGELFF; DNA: TGTGCCAGCAGCCAAGATCTAGCGGGGGACACCGGGGAGCTGTTTTTT
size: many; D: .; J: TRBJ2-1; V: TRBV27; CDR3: CASSGAAYNEQFF; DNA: TGTGCCAGCTCGGGAGCTGCCTACAATGAGCAGTTCTTC
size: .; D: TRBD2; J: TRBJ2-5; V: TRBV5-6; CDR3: CASRGTSGDQETQYF; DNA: TGTGCCAGCAGAGGGACTAGCGGGGACCAAGAGACCCAGTACTTC
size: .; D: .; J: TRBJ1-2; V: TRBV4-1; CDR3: CASSQDQPERLIYGYTF; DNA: TGCGCCAGCAGCCAAGATCAGCCCGAAAGATTGATCTATGGCTACACCTTC
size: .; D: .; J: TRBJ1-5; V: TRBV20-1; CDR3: CSARDSTQSRTQHF; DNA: TGCAGTGCTAGAGATAGCACCCAATCAAGGACCCAGCATTTT
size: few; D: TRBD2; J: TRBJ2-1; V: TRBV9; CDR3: CASSVAGTSHNEQFF; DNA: TGTGCCAGCAGCGTCGCCGGGACTAGTCACAATGAGCAGTTCTTC
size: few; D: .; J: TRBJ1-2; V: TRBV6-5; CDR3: CASRTEPYGYTF; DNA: TGTGCCAGCAGGACAGAACCTTATGGCTACACCTTC
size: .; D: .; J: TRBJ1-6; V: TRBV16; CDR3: CASSQSGRDSPLHF; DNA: TGTGCCAGCAGCCAATCCGGCAGGGATTCACCCCTCCACTTT
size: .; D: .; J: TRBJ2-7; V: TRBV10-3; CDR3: CAISERTASYEQYF; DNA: TGTGCCATCAGTGAGCGGACGGCATCCTACGAGCAGTACTTC
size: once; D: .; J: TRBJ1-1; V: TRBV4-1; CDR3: CASSPRVGPMNTEAFF; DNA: TGCGCCAGCAGTCCCCGCGTCGGACCTATGAACACTGAAGCTTTCTTT
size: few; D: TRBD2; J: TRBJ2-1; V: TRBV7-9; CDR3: CARTKSGDSYNEQFF; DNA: TGTGCCAGGACCAAGAGCGGGGACTCCTACAATGAGCAGTTCTTC
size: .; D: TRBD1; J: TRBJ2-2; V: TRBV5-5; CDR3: CASSLRQGRGGELFF; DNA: TGTGCCAGCAGCTTGCGACAGGGACGTGGCGGGGAGCTGTTTTTT
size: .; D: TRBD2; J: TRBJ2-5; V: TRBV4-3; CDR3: CASSQGTSGAETQYF; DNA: TGCGCCAGCAGCCAAGGGACTAGCGGGGCCGAGACCCAGTACTTC
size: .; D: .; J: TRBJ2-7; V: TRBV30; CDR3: CAWSSGRGYEQYF; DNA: TGTGCCTGGAGTTCTGGACGGGGCTACGAGCAGTACTTC
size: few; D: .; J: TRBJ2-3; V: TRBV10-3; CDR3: CAISAGARTDTQYF; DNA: TGTGCCATCAGTGCGGGGGCCCGCACAGATACGCAGTATTTT
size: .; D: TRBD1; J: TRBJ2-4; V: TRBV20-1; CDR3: CSAVSGQGNIQYF; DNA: TGCAGTGCAGTTTCAGGACAGGGGAACATTCAGTACTTC
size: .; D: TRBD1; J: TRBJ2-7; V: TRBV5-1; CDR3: CASSGSGQGNEQYF; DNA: TGCGCCAGCAGCGGATCGGGACAGGGTAACGAGCAGTACTTC
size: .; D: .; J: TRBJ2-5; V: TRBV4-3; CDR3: CASSQDWGLEETQYF; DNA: TGCGCCAGCAGCCAAGATTGGGGGTTGGAGGAGACCCAGTACTTC
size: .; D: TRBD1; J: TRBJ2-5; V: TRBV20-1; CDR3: CSAMDREALQETQYF; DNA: TGCAGTGCCATGGACAGGGAGGCCCTACAAGAGACCCAGTACTTC
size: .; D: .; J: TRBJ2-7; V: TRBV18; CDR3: CASPPRQGEVNEQYF; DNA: TGTGCCAGCCCACCCCGGCAAGGGGAGGTCAACGAGCAGTACTTC
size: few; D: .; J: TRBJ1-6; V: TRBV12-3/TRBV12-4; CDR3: CASSFRLSNSPLHF; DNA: TGTGCCAGCAGTTTCAGGCTAAGTAATTCACCCCTCCACTTT
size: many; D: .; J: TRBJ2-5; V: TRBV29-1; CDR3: CSVVGARQETQYF; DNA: TGCAGCGTTGTGGGGGCCCGCCAAGAGACCCAGTACTTC
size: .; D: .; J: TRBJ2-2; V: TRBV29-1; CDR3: CSVVVLMSTGELFF; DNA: TGCAGCGTTGTTGTTTTGATGAGCACCGGGGAGCTGTTTTTT
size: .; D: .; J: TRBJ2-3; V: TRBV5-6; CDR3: CASSLTVRTGTQYF; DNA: TGTGCCAGCAGCCTGACAGTACGCACAGGTACGCAGTATTTT
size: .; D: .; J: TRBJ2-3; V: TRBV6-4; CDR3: CASSPAHGNIFYTRYF; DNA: TGTGCCAGCAGCCCGGCCCACGGCAACATATTTTATACGCGGTATTTT
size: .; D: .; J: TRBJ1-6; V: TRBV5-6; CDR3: CASSWGGGPLHF; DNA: TGTGCCAGCAGCTGGGGGGGTGGACCCCTCCACTTT
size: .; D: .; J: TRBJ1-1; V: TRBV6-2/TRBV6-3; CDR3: CASSWASRSEAFF; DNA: TGTGCCAGCTCATGGGCCTCACGCAGTGAAGCTTTCTTT
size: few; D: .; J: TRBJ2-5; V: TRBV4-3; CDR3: CASSQTQISQETQYF; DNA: TGCGCCAGCAGCCAGACACAAATAAGCCAAGAGACCCAGTACTTC
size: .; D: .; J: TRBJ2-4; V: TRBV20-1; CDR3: CSARDPLGVPKNIQYF; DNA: TGCAGTGCTAGAGATCCTCTTGGAGTCCCCAAAAACATTCAGTACTTC
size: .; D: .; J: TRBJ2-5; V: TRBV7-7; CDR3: CASSLAPAGTRETQYF; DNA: TGTGCCAGCAGCTTAGCCCCTGCAGGCACCCGAGAGACCCAGTACTTC
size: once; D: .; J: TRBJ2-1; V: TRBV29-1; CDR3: CSGVVVGSNEQFF; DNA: TGCAGCGGGGTGGTTGTAGGGAGCAATGAGCAGTTCTTC